This note documents a single TCR beta chain sequence. Its antigen is as yet unknown. The data derive from a study of cytomegalovirus exposure and HLA in healthy donors. Looking at the study overall: In a previous analysis, 110 million or so unique TCR beta sequences were found from roughly 200 million T cells. General observations from the study: Certain sequence variants were highly shared and formed a cluster, and this cluster was likely a sequencing artifact. Most TCR sequences showed up rarely, but some public TCRs showed up in many donors.

Researchers ran the PCR with 60 Vbeta and 13 Jbeta primers. Only in-frame clones appear in the TCRdb table, and some are missing; sequencing was by immunoSEQ multiplex PCR. The data show just over 150,000 clones, roughly 80% seen once. There are 13 residues in the CDR3. Germline lookup yields CDR1 SNHLY and CDR2 FYNNEI. After removal of 9 bases from V and 3 bases from J, the junction contained 5 bases not matched to a gene. This TCR came from a male donor in good health and CMV-seropositive. V and J are TRBV2 and TRBJ1-5; 7 bases agree with TRBD1. The sequenced sample was PBMCs. The CDR3 DNA follows: TGTGCCAGGGCGACAGGGCCCAATCAGCCCCAGCATTTT. Translated, it gives CARATGPNQPQHF.